The source of this T cell receptor beta chain is a study of response to subunit inactivated influenza vaccine. This clonotype was observed many times. From the RT-PCR reads, TCRdb called clonotypes with MiXCR, one entry per CDR3 protein. Of hundreds of thousands of distinct CDR3 sequences detected, approximately 10% appear once; the ten largest clones hold 11%. This CDR3 contains 15 residues. Germline CDR1 SGHTA, CDR2 FQGNSA. V was shortened by 3 bases and J by 4 bases, with 14 bases between the two germline ends. This same sample was also part of a study on T cells expressing NK-cell markers. This second report adds: Production of TCR beta cDNA relied on 5'RACE template switching with UMIs. Researchers got TCR beta repertoires out of sorted CD3+CD56+NKG2C+, CD3+CD56+NKG2C- and CD3+CD56-NKG2C+ T cells. Out of eight donors sequenced, seven tested HCMV-seropositive and the remaining one seronegative. Where several donors were concerned, these clonotypes also led the CD3+CD56-NKG2C+ fraction.

Sample: PBMCs from blood, taken on the day of vaccination. The TCR comes from a man between 45 and 60 years old who received an inactivated influenza vaccine. The rearrangement links TRBV7-2 to TRBJ2-3; D ambiguous. In DNA form, the CDR3 reads TGTGCCAGCAGCTTCATTCGCCCTGGGGCAGATACGCAGTATTTT. It codes for CASSFIRPGADTQYF.